The 18 T cell receptor beta chains below were found in one sample sequenced in a study of cytomegalovirus exposure and HLA in healthy donors. The PCR made use of 60 Vbeta and 13 Jbeta primers. Data came from immunoSEQ multiplex PCR; TCRdb stores just in-frame clones and leaves some out. Here the sample spans around 150,000 clones, around four fifths being singletons. Sequencing was carried out using PBMCs. All receptors come from a girl aged 2 to 9 in good health and CMV-seropositive.

The chain is built from TRBV7-9 and TRBJ2-3; 9 bases map to TRBD1. The CDR3 is 16 amino acids. The germline CDR1 and CDR2 sequences are SEHNR and FQNEAQ (reference sequence). The junction had 11 bases not matched to a gene; V was cut back by 6 bases and J by 4 bases. The CDR3 reads CASRPHRGRLADTQYF. In nucleotides, the CDR3 is TGTGCCAGCAGACCACACAGGGGGCGCCTGGCAGATACGCAGTATTTT.

This sequence joins TRBV9 and TRBJ1-1, with no clear D. The CDR3 is made up of 12 amino acids. Looked up from germline, CDR1 is SGDLS and CDR2 is YYNGEE. Deletions cut 0 bases from V and 5 bases from J, with 5 bases between. The CDR3: CASSVGETEAFF. The CDR3 DNA reads TGTGCCAGCAGCGTAGGGGAGACTGAAGCTTTCTTT.

The chain combines TRBV2 with TRBJ1-5; 8 bases are shared with TRBD1. V shed 7 bases, J shed 1 base, and the junction held 3 bases outside the gene matches. Germline V gene data show CDR1 as SNHLY and CDR2 as FYNNEI. The CDR3 is made up of 14 amino acids. The chain's CDR3 is CASTTGGSNQPQHF. Here the CDR3 DNA reads TGTGCCAGCACCACAGGGGGAAGCAATCAGCCCCAGCATTTT.

The rearrangement joins TRBV9 to TRBJ2-1, with TRBD1 matching 7 bases. Germline V gives CDR1 SGDLS, CDR2 YYNGEE. The CDR3 contains 15 residues. J was trimmed by 6 bases and V by 4 bases; bases with no gene match: 10. CDR3 coding DNA: TGTGCCAGCAGCCCTCAGCATACAGGGGCCAATGAGCAGTTCTTC. Its translation: CASSPQHTGANEQFF.

This clone was counted a few times. V and J are TRBV10-3 and TRBJ1-1, with D possibly TRBD1 on 6 matching bases. The V gene's germline CDR1 is ENHRY and CDR2 SYGVKD. The CDR3 has 13 amino acids. Trimming took off 8 bases at V and 2 bases at J, with 12 bases between the two ends. CDR3 DNA sequence: TGTGCCATCCGACAGGCCCACAACACTGAAGCTTTCTTT. Encoded protein: CAIRQAHNTEAFF.

This clone has more than one count but fewer than ten. The chain carries TRBV25-1 and TRBJ2-6, with 11 bases that match TRBD1. The CDR3 sequence is 16 residues long. Germline values: CDR1 MGHDK, CDR2 SYGVNS. The V and J ends lost 6 bases and 1 base, in that order; junction bases with no gene match: 2. CDR3 loop: CASRGTGGSGANVLTF. The CDR3 coding sequence is TGTGCCAGCAGAGGGACAGGGGGATCTGGGGCCAACGTCCTGACTTTC. The full variable domain, completed using reference TRBV25-1 and TRBJ2-6, is EADIYQTPRYLVIGTGKKITLECSQTMGHDKMYWYQQDPGMELHLIHYSYGVNSTEKGDLSSESTVSRIRTEHFPLTLESARPSHTSQYLCASRGTGGSGANVLTFGAGSRLTVL.

Comment on this clone: At one of its ends the junction is not consistent with the germline gene, which may arise from a read error. This chain links TRBV7-7 with TRBJ2-5; 7 nucleotides match TRBD2. The germline V gene encodes CDR1 SSHAT and CDR2 FNYEAQ (reference sequence). This CDR3 is built from 18 residues. CDR3 in amino acids: CASSLEDPSGGRQETQYF. CDR3 DNA sequence: TGTGCTAGCAGCTTAGAGGATCCTAGCGGAGGACGACAAGAGACCCAGTACTTC.

The chain uses TRBV5-1 and TRBJ2-1; D remains ambiguous. This CDR3 region has 14 residues. Germline V gene sequence: CDR1 SGHRS, CDR2 YFSETQ. Trimming stripped 4 bases from V and 0 bases from J, with 8 bases between. CDR3 in amino acids: CASSRSYSYNEQFF. In nucleotides, the CDR3 is TGCGCCAGCAGCCGATCCTACTCCTACAATGAGCAGTTCTTC.

CDR3 region: CASKARSSGVSYNEQFF. The CDR3 nucleotides read TGTGCCAGCAAGGCCCGGTCTAGCGGGGTATCCTACAATGAGCAGTTCTTC. The chain employs TRBV2 and TRBJ2-1, with TRBD2 matching over 9 bases. This CDR3 is built from 17 residues. The trim removed 7 bases at V and 1 base at J, leaving 11 bases unmatched. Germline V gene sequence: CDR1 SNHLY, CDR2 FYNNEI.

The chain recombines TRBV7-2 with TRBJ2-7; possibly TRBD1 for D (5 bases). The CDR3 sequence is 17 residues long. Trimming removed 0 bases from V and 1 base from J, with 16 bases in between. The germline V gene has CDR1 SGHTA and CDR2 FQGNSA. CDR3 residues: CASSLACGRVGSYEQYF. The CDR3 nucleotides read TGTGCCAGCAGCTTAGCGTGTGGCAGGGTGGGGTCCTACGAGCAGTACTTC.

The rearrangement uses TRBV30 and TRBJ2-7; no clear D. V was trimmed by 3 bases and J by 4 bases, leaving 19 bases between them. Per germline, CDR1 GTSNPN and CDR2 SVGIG (reference sequence). CDR3 length equals 15 residues. The CDR3 DNA follows: TGTGCCTGGAGGAGATTTGACTCACCGATTTACGAGCAGTACTTC. Protein product: CAWRRFDSPIYEQYF.

This clone was detected a few times. The chain joins TRBV9 to TRBJ1-5; 7 nucleotides match TRBD1. V trimming: 3 bases; J trimming: 3 bases; junction bases outside the gene matches: 6. Per germline, CDR1 SGDLS and CDR2 YYNGEE. There are 15 residues in the CDR3. The CDR3 protein is CASSGTGEDNQPQHF. The CDR3, as DNA: TGTGCCAGCAGCGGGACAGGAGAGGACAATCAGCCCCAGCATTTT.

This clone has just one count. The chain employs TRBV28 and TRBJ2-5; 7 bases are shared with TRBD1. Germline V CDR1 and CDR2: MDHEN, SYDVKM. The V and J ends lost 1 base and 5 bases, in that order; junction bases with no gene match: 10. The CDR3 is made up of 16 amino acids. The CDR3 DNA reads as TGTGCCAGCAGTTTATTGGGTAGACAGGGCGAGGAGACCCAGTACTTC. This gives the protein CASSLLGRQGEETQYF.

The count of this clone is one. The J gene is TRBJ2-5, the V gene TRBV9; 7 bases line up with TRBD1. Germline trimming cut 4 bases from V and 2 bases from J; bases unmatched to any gene: 11. Germline CDR1 SGDLS, CDR2 YYNGEE. The CDR3 has 16 residues. CDR3 amino acids: CASSSNRGSPQETQYF. CDR3 bases: TGTGCCAGCAGCTCGAACAGGGGCAGCCCACAAGAGACCCAGTACTTC.

The chain combines TRBV25-1 with TRBJ2-7, with D perhaps matching TRBD2 (6 bases). Trimming removed 2 bases from V and 2 bases from J, with 7 bases in between. Germline V lookup: CDR1 MGHDK, CDR2 SYGVNS. The CDR3 covers 13 residues. The CDR3 sequence is CASSEGGPYEQYF. For the CDR3, the DNA is TGTGCCAGCAGTGAAGGAGGGCCCTACGAGCAGTACTTC.

This clone was detected a few times. The chain has TRBV6-1 and TRBJ1-4; maybe TRBD1 (6 bases). The CDR3 has 15 residues. The germline V gene has CDR1 MNHNS and CDR2 SASEGT. Trimming cost V 2 bases and J 13 bases, with 20 bases left between them. The CDR3, as DNA: TGTGCCAGCAGTGAACCGGGGGGCAGCCCCTGGGGACTGTTTTTT. Protein product: CASSEPGGSPWGLFF.

CDR3 nucleotide sequence: TGTGCCAGCAGCCCCGGGACAGGGACCGAGCAGTACTTC. Protein product: CASSPGTGTEQYF. This sequence joins TRBV5-4 and TRBJ2-7; TRBD1 aligns across 9 bases. CDR1 and CDR2 (germline): SGHNT, YYREEE (reference sequence). The CDR3 runs to 13 residues. Trimming removed 4 bases from V and 6 bases from J; junction bases left unmatched: 5.

This rearrangement joins TRBV13 to TRBJ2-4; the match to TRBD2 covers 9 bases. The germline CDR1 and CDR2 sequences are PRHDT and FYEKMQ (reference sequence). The CDR3 is 16 residues long. V lost 10 bases and J lost 2; bases outside the gene matches: 12. For the CDR3, the DNA is TGTGCCACCGGGCGTGTAGCGGGAGTAACCAAAAACATTCAGTACTTC. It specifies CATGRVAGVTKNIQYF.